The 23 T cell receptor beta chains below all came from one sample that was sequenced in a study of T cells in Graves' hyperthyroidism and ophthalmopathy. Amplification targeted TCR beta CDR3 regions from RNA transcripts. First-round RT-PCR targeting the TCR CDR3 was performed with the HTBI primer set. TCRdb re-derived calls from the multiplex PCR reads in MiXCR, one entry per CDR3 protein. The top ten clones hold roughly 21% of a sample with more than 300,000 distinct CDR3 sequences, roughly 14% of them seen once. The material sequenced was blood. These receptors were obtained from a woman aged 30 to 39 with Graves' ophthalmopathy.

The chain has TRBV29-1 and TRBJ2-1, with D unresolved. The V end lost 8 bases, the J end lost 4 bases, and 15 bases lay between the germline ends. The CDR3 contains 13 residues. The germline V gene has CDR1 SQVTM and CDR2 ANQGSEA. CDR3 protein: CSLEVPDYNEQFF. CDR3 coding DNA: TGCAGCCTCGAGGTCCCGGATTACAATGAGCAGTTCTTC.

This clonotype was seen ten or more times. The chain employs TRBV6-1 and TRBJ2-3; possible D gene TRBD2, 6 bases. Per germline, CDR1 MNHNS and CDR2 SASEGT. Between the trimmed V and J ends, which lost 1 base and 8 bases, there was a span of 13 bases. This CDR3 region has 14 residues. The CDR3 sequence: CASSEGGGAVTQYF. As DNA, the CDR3 is TGTGCCAGCAGTGAAGGTGGCGGGGCAGTTACGCAGTATTTT.

This clonotype was seen many times. The chain carries TRBV6-6 and TRBJ2-2; D gene unclear. CDR1 is MNHNY and CDR2 is SVGAGI in the germline V gene (reference sequence). The CDR3 runs to 17 residues. V was clipped by 0 bases and J by 4 bases, with 15 bases between them. The CDR3 sequence: CASSYSISRWSTGELFF. CDR3 nucleotide sequence: TGTGCCAGCAGTTACTCGATTTCCAGGTGGAGCACCGGGGAGCTGTTTTTT.

The chain couples TRBV19 to TRBJ1-2; no reliable D call. The germline V and J ends were trimmed by 1 base and 4 bases, with 10 bases remaining between them. Germline values: CDR1 LNHDA, CDR2 SQIVND (reference sequence). CDR3 length equals 14 residues. The CDR3 reads CASSIGGYGYGYTF. The CDR3 DNA is TGTGCCAGTAGTATAGGAGGTTATGGCTATGGCTACACCTTC.

The sample holds a few counts of this clonotype. The chain couples TRBV5-6 to TRBJ2-5; possibly TRBD2 for D (7 bases). The CDR3 totals 14 residues. The V gene lost 0 bases and the J gene lost 5 bases, with 11 bases spanning the gap. Germline lookup yields CDR1 SGHDT and CDR2 YYEEEE. This CDR3 reads CASSLGGGTETQYF. CDR3 DNA sequence: TGTGCCAGCAGCTTGGGGGGGGGCACGGAGACCCAGTACTTC.

This clonotype has a handful of counts. The chain employs TRBV29-1 and TRBJ2-1; a possible D gene is TRBD2 (6 bases). The CDR3 length is 12 residues. Per germline, CDR1 SQVTM and CDR2 ANQGSEA. This CDR3 reads CSVLRRENEQFF. The CDR3 region has the DNA TGCAGTGTACTTAGGAGGGAAAATGAGCAGTTCTTC.

The table lists this clonotype with many counts. This chain uses TRBV20-1 with TRBJ2-5; unclear D gene. Trimming removed 3 bases from V and 0 bases from J, with 8 bases in between. The CDR3 has 13 amino acids. Germline lookup yields CDR1 DFQATT and CDR2 SNEGSKA (reference sequence). In nucleotides, the CDR3 is TGCAGTGCTAGGGGCGGCAACCAAGAGACCCAGTACTTC. Protein sequence: CSARGGNQETQYF.

On this clonotype itself: A read error may be the cause here, since a much bigger clone is one base away. This chain joins TRBV28 and TRBJ1-4, with unresolved D. From germline, CDR1 is MDHEN and CDR2 SYDVKM. The CDR3 extends over 12 amino acids. Trimming removed 5 bases from V and 10 bases from J, with 11 bases in between. In DNA form, the CDR3 reads TGTGCCAGCAGTAAGGCAGCGGCAAAACTGTTTTTT. This sequence encodes CASSKAAAKLFF.

This clonotype turned up a few times. The chain combines TRBV15 with TRBJ1-1; possible D gene TRBD1, 5 bases. CDR1 LNHNV and CDR2 YYDKDF come from the germline V gene (reference sequence). The length of the CDR3 is 15 residues. Trimming removed 5 bases from V and 4 bases from J, with 17 bases in between. CDR3 protein: CATSARQPRGTEAFF. Here the CDR3 DNA reads TGTGCCACCAGCGCCAGACAGCCAAGAGGCACTGAAGCTTTCTTT.

The sample holds many counts of this clonotype. Here the CDR3 DNA reads TGTGCCTGGAGTGGTGGGGACGTAAAGACCCAGTACTTC. This codes for CAWSGGDVKTQYF. The chain carries TRBV30 and TRBJ2-5; either TRBD1 or TRBD2 may supply D (5 bases each). This CDR3 contains 13 residues. Trimming removed 1 base at V and 6 bases at J, with 12 bases between. The germline V gene has CDR1 GTSNPN and CDR2 SVGIG (reference sequence).

V gene TRBV27 combines with J gene TRBJ1-6; TRBD1 aligns across 7 bases. V lost 1 base to trimming and J lost 8 bases; unmatched junction nucleotides: 8. The CDR3 sequence is 16 residues long. From germline, CDR1 is MNHEY and CDR2 SMNVEV (reference sequence). CDR3 loop: CASSLLEGTEDSPLHF. The CDR3 DNA reads as TGTGCCAGCAGTTTATTAGAGGGGACAGAAGATTCACCCCTCCACTTT.

J is TRBJ2-2 and V is TRBV6-1; 7 bases match TRBD1. V lost 5 bases to trimming and J lost 3 bases; unmatched junction nucleotides: 3. This CDR3 spans 14 amino acids. Germline CDR1 reads MNHNS; CDR2 reads SASEGT. CDR3 nucleotide sequence: TGTGCCAGCAGTACAGGGGCAGACACCGGGGAGCTGTTTTTT. Translating it yields CASSTGADTGELFF.

This clonotype was seen many times. The rearrangement links TRBV10-3 to TRBJ2-1; 8 bases map to TRBD1. The length of the CDR3 is 14 residues. V shed 6 bases and J 9 bases; nucleotides not matched to a gene: 10. The germline CDR1 and CDR2 sequences are ENHRY and SYGVKD. The CDR3 sequence is CAIRPGQGKGEQFF. CDR3 nucleotides: TGTGCCATCAGGCCCGGACAGGGTAAGGGTGAGCAGTTCTTC.

This clonotype was counted at least ten times. This chain uses TRBV28 with TRBJ2-7; no definite D call. V lost 4 bases to trimming and J lost 2 bases, with 6 bases between them. This CDR3 has 12 amino acids. The germline V gene has CDR1 MDHEN and CDR2 SYDVKM. The CDR3, as DNA: TGTGCCAGCAGTTCCCCCCCCTACGAGCAGTACTTC. It translates to CASSSPPYEQYF.

This clonotype occurred many times. V and J are TRBV28 and TRBJ1-2; D gene uncertain. The V gene lost 5 bases and the J gene lost 8 bases, with 9 bases spanning the gap. This CDR3 contains 11 residues. CDR1 is MDHEN, CDR2 SYDVKM, per germline. In DNA form, the CDR3 reads TGTGCCAGCAGTAGGAGCATGGGCTACACCTTC. Its translation is CASSRSMGYTF.

This clonotype was detected many times. This chain links TRBV28 with TRBJ2-1; tentatively, D is TRBD2 (5 bases). Germline CDR1 and CDR2: MDHEN and SYDVKM. The CDR3 is 16 residues long. V was pared by 6 bases and J by 4 bases, with 19 bases between. The CDR3 here is CASSSTAGQIYNEQFF. The CDR3 bases are TGTGCCAGCAGCTCGACCGCGGGCCAAATATACAATGAGCAGTTCTTC.

This clonotype has a count of ten or more. The chain links TRBV28 to TRBJ1-2, with a possible D match to TRBD1 (6 bases). Germline CDR1 is MDHEN and CDR2 is SYDVKM. The CDR3 length is 14 residues. The V gene lost 6 bases and the J gene lost 2 bases, with 13 bases spanning the gap. For the CDR3, the DNA is TGTGCCAGCAGGGCAACAGGGAAAAACTATGGCTACACCTTC. As protein: CASRATGKNYGYTF.

This clonotype showed up many times. This chain connects TRBV14 to TRBJ2-5; D possibly corresponds to TRBD2 (5 bases). V was shortened by 4 bases and J by 4 bases, with 13 bases between the two germline ends. In germline, CDR1 is SGHDN, CDR2 FVKESK. This CDR3 region has 14 residues. CDR3 sequence (DNA): TGTGCCAGCAGCCTCTACGGAGGCCCAGAGACCCAGTACTTC. Residues: CASSLYGGPETQYF.

This clonotype was recorded a few times. The V gene is TRBV20-1, the J gene TRBJ2-2, with 8 bases aligning to TRBD2. Trimming at V came to 3 bases and at J to 7 bases, leaving 10 bases not matched to a gene. Germline V gene data show CDR1 as DFQATT and CDR2 as SNEGSKA (reference sequence). The CDR3 is 15 amino acids. The CDR3: CSARPFSGVGGELFF. For the CDR3, the DNA is TGCAGTGCTAGGCCCTTTAGCGGGGTTGGCGGGGAGCTGTTTTTT.

This clonotype was observed at least ten times. The chain carries TRBV28 and TRBJ2-2; D gene ambiguous. Germline assignment: CDR1 MDHEN and CDR2 SYDVKM. V shed 4 bases and J shed 0 bases, with 3 bases lying between them. The CDR3 is 13 residues long. CDR3 region: CASSSSNTGELFF. CDR3 DNA: TGTGCCAGCAGTTCATCGAACACCGGGGAGCTGTTTTTT.

This clonotype appeared many times. This sequence joins TRBV27 and TRBJ2-5, with 11 bases fitting TRBD1. The germline V gene encodes CDR1 MNHEY and CDR2 SMNVEV (reference sequence). The V gene end was trimmed by 6 bases and the J gene end by 5 bases; junction bases not matched to a gene: 11. The CDR3 sequence is 16 residues long. In DNA, the CDR3 is TGTGCCAGCAGCTCCCCCTCCGGGACAGGGGGTGAGACCCAGTACTTC. Residues: CASSSPSGTGGETQYF.

This clonotype has ten or more counts. The chain's CDR3 is CASSDNTGWETQYF. Here the CDR3 DNA reads TGTGCCAGCAGTGATAATACAGGGTGGGAGACCCAGTACTTC. The rearrangement joins TRBV28 to TRBJ2-5, with D possibly TRBD1 on 6 matching bases. Trimming cost V 5 bases and J 5 bases, with 15 bases left between them. Per the germline V gene, CDR1 is MDHEN and CDR2 is SYDVKM. This CDR3 comprises 14 residues.

Many counts were recorded for this clonotype. This chain joins TRBV7-2 and TRBJ1-5; D uncertain. The CDR3 is 13 amino acids. Per the germline V gene, CDR1 is SGHTA and CDR2 is FQGNSA. Between the trimmed V and J ends, which lost 5 bases and 3 bases, there was a span of 8 bases. The CDR3 spells CASSMTINQPQHF. The CDR3 nucleotides read TGTGCCAGCAGCATGACGATCAATCAGCCCCAGCATTTT. Full variable domain (rest looked up from reference TRBV7-2 and TRBJ1-5): GAGVSQSPSNKVTEKGKDVELRCDPISGHTALYWYRQSLGQGLEFLIYFQGNSAPDKSGLPSDRFSAERTGGSVSTLTIQRTQQEDSAVYLCASSMTINQPQHFGDGTRLSIL.